This paragraph covers one TCR beta chain sequence. As yet, its antigen is unknown. These data belong to a study of T-cell reconstitution after alpha-beta-depleted transplantation in children. A TCRbeta library incorporating unique molecular identifiers was prepared. Via MiXCR, TCRdb re-called the PCR reads, giving one row per CDR3 protein. Of 200,000 to 250,000 distinct CDR3 sequences listed, 11% are singletons. The CDR3 is 12 amino acids. Germline V gene lookup returns CDR1 SGHDN and CDR2 FVKESK. The ends were cut back, 3 bases at V and 9 bases at J, with 9 bases in the middle. Study results and caveats: One year post-transplant, T-cell counts and diversity were largely derived from T cells produced anew.

The sample was PBMCs, taken before TCRalphabeta/CD19-depleted stem cell transplant. The sequence derives from a child younger than two with acute myeloid leukemia, due to receive a stem cell transplant. The chain combines TRBV14 with TRBJ1-5; no reliable D call. The CDR3 sequence: CASSQGTRPQHF. The CDR3 DNA follows: TGTGCCAGCAGCCAGGGAACCCGGCCCCAGCATTTT.